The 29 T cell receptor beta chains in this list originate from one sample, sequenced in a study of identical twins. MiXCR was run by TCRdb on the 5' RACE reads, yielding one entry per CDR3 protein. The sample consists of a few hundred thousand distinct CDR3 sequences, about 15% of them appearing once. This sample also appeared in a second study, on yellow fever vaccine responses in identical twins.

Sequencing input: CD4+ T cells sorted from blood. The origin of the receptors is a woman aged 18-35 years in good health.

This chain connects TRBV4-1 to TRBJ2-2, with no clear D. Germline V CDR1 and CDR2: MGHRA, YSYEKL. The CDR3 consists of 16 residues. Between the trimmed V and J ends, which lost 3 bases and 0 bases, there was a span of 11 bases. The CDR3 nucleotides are TGCGCCAGCAGCCATAGAGCGTCGTCGAACACCGGGGAGCTGTTTTTT. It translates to CASSHRASSNTGELFF.

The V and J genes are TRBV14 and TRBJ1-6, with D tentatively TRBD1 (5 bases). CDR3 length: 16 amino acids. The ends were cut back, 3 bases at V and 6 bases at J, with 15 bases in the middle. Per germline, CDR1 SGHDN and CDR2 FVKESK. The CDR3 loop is CASSQGQGIGNSPLHF. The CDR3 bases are TGTGCCAGCAGCCAGGGTCAGGGCATTGGTAATTCACCCCTCCACTTT.

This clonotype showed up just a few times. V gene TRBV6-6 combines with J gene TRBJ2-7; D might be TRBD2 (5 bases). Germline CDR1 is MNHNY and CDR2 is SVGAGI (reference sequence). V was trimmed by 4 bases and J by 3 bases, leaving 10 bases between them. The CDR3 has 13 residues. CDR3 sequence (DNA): TGTGCCAGCAGTTCTAACGGGGTCTACGAGCAGTACGTC. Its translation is CASSSNGVYEQYV.

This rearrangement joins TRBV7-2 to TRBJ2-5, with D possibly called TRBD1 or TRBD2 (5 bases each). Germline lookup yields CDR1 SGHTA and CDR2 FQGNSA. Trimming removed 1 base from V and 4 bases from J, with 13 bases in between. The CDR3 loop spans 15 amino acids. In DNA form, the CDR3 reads TGTGCCAGCAGCTTAGTTTCCTCTGGGGGAGAGACCCAGTACTTC. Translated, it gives CASSLVSSGGETQYF.

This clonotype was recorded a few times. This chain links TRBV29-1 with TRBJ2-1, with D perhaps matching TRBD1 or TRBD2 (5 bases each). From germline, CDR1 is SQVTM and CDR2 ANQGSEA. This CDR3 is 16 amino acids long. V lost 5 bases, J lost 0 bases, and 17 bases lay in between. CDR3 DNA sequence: TGCAGCGTTAACCCCGGGACCTTAAGCTCCTACAATGAGCAGTTCTTC. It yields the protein CSVNPGTLSSYNEQFF.

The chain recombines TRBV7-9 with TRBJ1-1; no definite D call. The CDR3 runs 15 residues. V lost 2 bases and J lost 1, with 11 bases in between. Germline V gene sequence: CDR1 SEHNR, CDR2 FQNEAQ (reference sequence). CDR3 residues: CASSLISFGNTEAFF. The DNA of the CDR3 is TGTGCCAGCAGCTTAATTTCATTCGGGAACACTGAAGCTTTCTTT.

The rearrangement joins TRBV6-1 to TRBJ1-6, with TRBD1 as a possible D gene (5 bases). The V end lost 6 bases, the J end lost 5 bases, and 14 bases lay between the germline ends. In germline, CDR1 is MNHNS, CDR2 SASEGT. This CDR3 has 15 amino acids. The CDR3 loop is CASRPLGGNNSPLHF. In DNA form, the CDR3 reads TGTGCCAGCAGGCCGCTGGGGGGAAATAATTCACCCCTCCACTTT.

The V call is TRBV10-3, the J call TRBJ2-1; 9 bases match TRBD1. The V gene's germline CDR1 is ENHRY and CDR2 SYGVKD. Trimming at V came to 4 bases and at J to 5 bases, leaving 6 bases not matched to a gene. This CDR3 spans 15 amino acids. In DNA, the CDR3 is TGTGCCATCAGTGCCGGGACAGGGACCAACAATGAGCAGTTCTTC. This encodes CAISAGTGTNNEQFF.

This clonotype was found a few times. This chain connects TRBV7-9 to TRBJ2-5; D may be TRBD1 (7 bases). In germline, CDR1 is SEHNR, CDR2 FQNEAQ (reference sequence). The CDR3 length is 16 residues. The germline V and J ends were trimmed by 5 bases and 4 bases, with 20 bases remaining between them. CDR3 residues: CASSKRQGGFGETQYF. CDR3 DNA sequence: TGTGCCAGCAGCAAAAGACAGGGAGGATTTGGAGAGACCCAGTACTTC.

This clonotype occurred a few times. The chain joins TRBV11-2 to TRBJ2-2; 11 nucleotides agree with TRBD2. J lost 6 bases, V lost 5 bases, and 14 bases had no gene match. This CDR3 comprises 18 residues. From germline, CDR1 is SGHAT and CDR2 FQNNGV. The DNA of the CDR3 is TGTGCCAGCAGCAAAACTGACAGACTAGCGGGGCGGGCCGGGGAGCTGTTTTTT. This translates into CASSKTDRLAGRAGELFF.

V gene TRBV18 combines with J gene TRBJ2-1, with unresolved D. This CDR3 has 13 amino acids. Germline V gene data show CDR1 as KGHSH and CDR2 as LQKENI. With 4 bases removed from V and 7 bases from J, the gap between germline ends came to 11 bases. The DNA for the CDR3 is TGTGCCAGCTCACGGGCCCTGACGAATGAGCAGTTCTTC. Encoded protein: CASSRALTNEQFF.

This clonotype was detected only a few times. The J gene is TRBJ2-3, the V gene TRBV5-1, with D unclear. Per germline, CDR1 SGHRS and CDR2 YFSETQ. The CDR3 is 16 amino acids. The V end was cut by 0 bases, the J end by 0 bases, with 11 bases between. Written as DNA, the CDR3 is TGCGCCAGCAGCTTGGGCAGGTTCGCTAGCACAGATACGCAGTATTTT. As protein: CASSLGRFASTDTQYF.

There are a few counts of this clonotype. The CDR3 is CASTTLPPSGGDFHGYTF. DNA for the CDR3: TGCGCCAGCACAACTCTCCCCCCATCAGGGGGTGATTTTCATGGCTACACCTTC. The J gene is TRBJ1-2, the V gene TRBV5-1; 7 nucleotides line up with TRBD1. The CDR3 has 18 amino acids. The V gene end was trimmed by 6 bases and the J gene end by 6 bases; junction bases not matched to a gene: 23. The germline V gene encodes CDR1 SGHRS and CDR2 YFSETQ. Full variable domain (outside the CDR3, taken from reference TRBV5-1 and TRBJ1-2): KAGVTQTPRYLIKTRGQQVTLSCSPISGHRSVSWYQQTPGQGLQFLFEYFSETQRNKGNFPGRFSGRQFSNSRSEMNVSTLELGDSALYLCASTTLPPSGGDFHGYTFGSGTRLTVV.

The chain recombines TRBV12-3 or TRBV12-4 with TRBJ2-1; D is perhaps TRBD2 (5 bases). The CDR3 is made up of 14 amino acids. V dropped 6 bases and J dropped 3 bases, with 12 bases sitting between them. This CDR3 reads CASSERWGYNEQFF. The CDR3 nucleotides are TGTGCCAGCAGCGAGCGGTGGGGCTACAATGAGCAGTTCTTC.

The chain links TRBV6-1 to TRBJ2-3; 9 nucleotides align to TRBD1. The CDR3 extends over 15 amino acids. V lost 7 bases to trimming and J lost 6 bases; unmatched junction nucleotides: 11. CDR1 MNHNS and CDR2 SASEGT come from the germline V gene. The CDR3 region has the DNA TGTGCCAGCACCTCAGCTACAGGGGGCAAGGATACGCAGTATTTT. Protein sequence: CASTSATGGKDTQYF.

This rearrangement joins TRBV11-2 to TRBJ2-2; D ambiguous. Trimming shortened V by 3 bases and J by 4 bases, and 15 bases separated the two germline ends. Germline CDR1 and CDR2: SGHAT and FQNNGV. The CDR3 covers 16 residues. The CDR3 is CASSLDFGVGTGELFF. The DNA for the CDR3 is TGTGCCAGCAGCTTGGATTTTGGGGTTGGCACCGGGGAGCTGTTTTTT.

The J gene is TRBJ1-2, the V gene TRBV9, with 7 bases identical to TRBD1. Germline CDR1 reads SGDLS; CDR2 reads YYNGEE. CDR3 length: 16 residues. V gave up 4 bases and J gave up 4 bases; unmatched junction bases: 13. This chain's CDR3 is CASSPLQWTGPYGYTF. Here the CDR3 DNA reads TGTGCCAGCAGCCCCCTGCAGTGGACAGGACCCTATGGCTACACCTTC.

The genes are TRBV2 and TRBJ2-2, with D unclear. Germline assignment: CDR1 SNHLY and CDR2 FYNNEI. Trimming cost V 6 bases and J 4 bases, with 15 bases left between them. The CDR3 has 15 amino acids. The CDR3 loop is CASSSTWLGTGELFF. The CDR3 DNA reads TGTGCCAGCAGCTCCACATGGTTGGGCACCGGGGAGCTGTTTTTT. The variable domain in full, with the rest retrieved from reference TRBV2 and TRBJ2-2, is EPEVTQTPSHQVTQMGQEVILRCVPISNHLYFYWYRQILGQKVEFLVSFYNNEISEKSEIFDDQFSVERPDGSNFTLKIRSTKLEDSAMYFCASSSTWLGTGELFFGEGSRLTVL.

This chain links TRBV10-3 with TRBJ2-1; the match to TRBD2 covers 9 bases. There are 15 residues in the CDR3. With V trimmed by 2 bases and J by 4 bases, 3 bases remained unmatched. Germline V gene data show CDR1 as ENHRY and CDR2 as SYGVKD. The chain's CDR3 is CAISEMAGGYNEQFF. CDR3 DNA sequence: TGTGCCATCAGTGAGATGGCGGGGGGGTACAATGAGCAGTTCTTC.

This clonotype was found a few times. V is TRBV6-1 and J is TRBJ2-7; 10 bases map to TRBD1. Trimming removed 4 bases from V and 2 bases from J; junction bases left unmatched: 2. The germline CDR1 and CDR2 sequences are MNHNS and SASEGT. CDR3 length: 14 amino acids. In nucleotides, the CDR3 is TGTGCCAGCAGTGTGGACAGGGGGACCTACGAGCAGTACGTC. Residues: CASSVDRGTYEQYV.

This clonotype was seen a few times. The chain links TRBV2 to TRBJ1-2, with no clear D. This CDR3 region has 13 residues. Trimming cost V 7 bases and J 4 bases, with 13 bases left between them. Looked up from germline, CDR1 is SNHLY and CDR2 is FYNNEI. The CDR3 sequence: CASIEGNAYGYTF. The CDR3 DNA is TGTGCCAGCATCGAAGGGAACGCCTATGGCTACACCTTC. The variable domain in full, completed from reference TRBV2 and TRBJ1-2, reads EPEVTQTPSHQVTQMGQEVILRCVPISNHLYFYWYRQILGQKVEFLVSFYNNEISEKSEIFDDQFSVERPDGSNFTLKIRSTKLEDSAMYFCASIEGNAYGYTFGSGTRLTVV.

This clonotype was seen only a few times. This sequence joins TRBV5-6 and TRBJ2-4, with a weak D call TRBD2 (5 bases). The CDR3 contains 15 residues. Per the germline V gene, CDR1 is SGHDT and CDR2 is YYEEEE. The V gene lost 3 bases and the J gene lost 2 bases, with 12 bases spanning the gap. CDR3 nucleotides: TGTGCCAGCAGCTCAGGAGGCTTTACCAAAAACATTCAGTACTTC. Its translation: CASSSGGFTKNIQYF.

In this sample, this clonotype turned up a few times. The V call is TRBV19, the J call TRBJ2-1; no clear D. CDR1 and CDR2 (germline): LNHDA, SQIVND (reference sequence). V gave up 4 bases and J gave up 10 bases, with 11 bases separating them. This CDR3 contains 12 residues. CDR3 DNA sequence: TGTGCCAGTAGTAACCGACTGTCAGAGCAGTTCTTC. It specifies CASSNRLSEQFF.

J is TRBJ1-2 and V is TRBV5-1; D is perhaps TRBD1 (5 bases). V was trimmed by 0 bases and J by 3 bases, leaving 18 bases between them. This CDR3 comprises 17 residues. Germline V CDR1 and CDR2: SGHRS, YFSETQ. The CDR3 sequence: CASSLGSRSGTHYGYTF. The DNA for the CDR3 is TGCGCCAGCAGCTTGGGCAGTCGGTCTGGGACCCACTATGGCTACACCTTC.

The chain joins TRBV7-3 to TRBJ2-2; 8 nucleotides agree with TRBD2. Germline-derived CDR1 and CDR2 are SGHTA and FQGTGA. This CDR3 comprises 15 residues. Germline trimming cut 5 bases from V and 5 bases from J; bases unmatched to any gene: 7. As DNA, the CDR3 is TGTGCCAGCAGCGTAAGCGGGAGTTGGACCGGGGAGCTGTTTTTT. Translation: CASSVSGSWTGELFF.

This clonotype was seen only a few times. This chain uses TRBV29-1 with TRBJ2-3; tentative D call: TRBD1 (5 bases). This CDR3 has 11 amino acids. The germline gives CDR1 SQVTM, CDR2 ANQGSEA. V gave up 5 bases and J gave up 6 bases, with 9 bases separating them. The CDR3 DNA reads TGCAGCGTTAGCAGGGCGGATACGCAGTATTTT. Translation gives CSVSRADTQYF.

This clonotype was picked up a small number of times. CDR3: CASSLLLAGVGDEQFF. Written as DNA, the CDR3 is TGTGCCAGCAGCTTACTACTAGCGGGAGTGGGTGATGAGCAGTTCTTC. This rearrangement joins TRBV5-4 to TRBJ2-1, with TRBD2 identical over 11 bases. Germline V CDR1 and CDR2: SGHNT, YYREEE (reference sequence). The trim removed 2 bases at V and 8 bases at J, leaving 9 bases unmatched. The CDR3 length is 16 residues.

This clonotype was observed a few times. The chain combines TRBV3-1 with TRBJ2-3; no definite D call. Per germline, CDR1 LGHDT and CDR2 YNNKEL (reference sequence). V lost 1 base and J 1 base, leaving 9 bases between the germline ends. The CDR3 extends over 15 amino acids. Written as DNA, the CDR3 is TGTGCCAGCAGCCAAGGAAGGCGCGGCACAGATACGCAGTATTTT. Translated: CASSQGRRGTDTQYF.

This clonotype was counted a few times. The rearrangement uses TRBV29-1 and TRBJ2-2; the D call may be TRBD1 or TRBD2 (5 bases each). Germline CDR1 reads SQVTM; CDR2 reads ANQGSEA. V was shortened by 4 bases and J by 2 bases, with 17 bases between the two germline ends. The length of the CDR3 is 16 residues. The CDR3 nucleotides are TGCAGCGTTGTTGGGGGTGATAGCGCTAACACCGGGGAGCTGTTTTTT. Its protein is CSVVGGDSANTGELFF.